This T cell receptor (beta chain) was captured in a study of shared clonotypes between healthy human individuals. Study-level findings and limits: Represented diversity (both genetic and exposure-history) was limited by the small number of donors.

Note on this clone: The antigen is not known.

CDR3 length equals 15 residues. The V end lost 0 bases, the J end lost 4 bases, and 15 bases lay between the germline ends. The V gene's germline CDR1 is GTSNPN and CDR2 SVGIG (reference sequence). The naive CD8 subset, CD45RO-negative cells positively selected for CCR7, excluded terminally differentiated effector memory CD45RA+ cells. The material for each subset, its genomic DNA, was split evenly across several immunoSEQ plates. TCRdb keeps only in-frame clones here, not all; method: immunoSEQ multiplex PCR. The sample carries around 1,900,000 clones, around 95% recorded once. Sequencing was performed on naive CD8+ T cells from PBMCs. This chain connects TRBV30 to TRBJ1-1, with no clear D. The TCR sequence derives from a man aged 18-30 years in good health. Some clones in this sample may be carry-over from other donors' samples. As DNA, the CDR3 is TGTGCCTGGAGTGTACTAGGGCCCGGGATCACTGAAGCTTTCTTT. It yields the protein CAWSVLGPGITEAFF.